Shown below are 11 T cell receptor beta chains from a single sample sequenced in a study of T cells in lung cancer brain metastases (dated by TCRdb to 2016 to 2019). Library method: the immunoSEQ multiplex PCR assay. TCRdb provides this immuneACCESS table in a form limited to in-frame rearrangements. Some clones are lacking; in checked studies, under half of them reflect an unresolved V gene, and why the rest are absent is not known. Present in this sample are about 7,000 clones, 70% to 90% of which were seen just once. The ten largest clones add up to approximately 4.9% of the sample. The sample was tumor tissue from the primary lung tumor. The meaning of the sample's cell subset or site label: primary lung cancer lesion. These receptors originate from a man aged 50-60 years with non-small cell lung cancer.

The genes are TRBV2 and TRBJ2-7; 7 nucleotides match TRBD2. V lost 6 bases and J lost 2; bases outside the gene matches: 7. Germline V gene lookup returns CDR1 SNHLY and CDR2 FYNNEI. The CDR3 covers 14 residues. The CDR3 loop is CASRLPGTTYEQYF. The CDR3 DNA reads TGTGCCAGCAGACTTCCCGGGACTACCTACGAGCAGTACTTC.

Regarding this clone: Other DNA sequences in the sample encode the same CDR3. The chain carries TRBV28 and TRBJ2-7; no clear D gene. The length of the CDR3 is 12 residues. The ends were cut back, 5 bases at V and 3 bases at J, with 8 bases in the middle. Looked up from germline, CDR1 is MDHEN and CDR2 is SYDVKM. CDR3 coding DNA: TGTGCCAGCAGTCTATTCAGCTACGAGCAGTACTTC. This codes for CASSLFSYEQYF.

The chain carries TRBV7-2 and TRBJ1-1; D ambiguous. The CDR3 is 12 amino acids. The germline gives CDR1 SGHTA, CDR2 FQGNSA. The V gene lost 2 bases and the J gene lost 4 bases, with 5 bases spanning the gap. The DNA of the CDR3 is TGTGCCAGCAGCTTATTGTCCACTGAAGCTTTCTTT. It is translated as CASSLLSTEAFF. The whole variable domain, remainder taken from reference TRBV7-2 and TRBJ1-1, is GAGVSQSPSNKVTEKGKDVELRCDPISGHTALYWYRQSLGQGLEFLIYFQGNSAPDKSGLPSDRFSAERTGGSVSTLTIQRTQQEDSAVYLCASSLLSTEAFFGQGTRLTVV.

The chain employs TRBV6-6 and TRBJ2-7; D is possibly TRBD1 (6 bases). Trimming removed 5 bases at V and 0 bases at J, with 8 bases between. The CDR3 loop spans 13 amino acids. CDR1 and CDR2 (germline): MNHNY, SVGAGI (reference sequence). Here the CDR3 DNA reads TGTGCCAGCAGTGGGGACACCTCCTACGAGCAGTACTTC. Translating it yields CASSGDTSYEQYF.

This clone has only a few counts. The rearrangement links TRBV7-8 to TRBJ2-5; 7 bases are a match to TRBD1. The CDR3 consists of 13 residues. V shed 3 bases and J 2 bases; nucleotides not matched to a gene: 0. Germline CDR1 reads SGHVS; CDR2 reads FQNEAQ. DNA for the CDR3: TGTGCCAGCAGCTTGGACAGGCAAGAGACCCAGTACTTC. It encodes CASSLDRQETQYF.

The chain has TRBV2 and TRBJ1-2, with D unclear. Trimming took off 4 bases at V and 4 bases at J, with 13 bases between the two ends. The CDR3 sequence is 14 residues long. Germline CDR1 and CDR2: SNHLY and FYNNEI. Here the CDR3 DNA reads TGTGCCAGCAGTGTTCAAAAGGGCGCCTATGGCTACACCTTC. It encodes CASSVQKGAYGYTF.

This chain joins TRBV5-1 and TRBJ1-1; D perhaps matches TRBD1 (5 bases). CDR3 size: 13 residues. Germline V gene lookup returns CDR1 SGHRS and CDR2 YFSETQ. V was clipped by 5 bases and J by 1 base, with 9 bases between them. The CDR3 sequence is CASRSDRNTEAFF. In nucleotides, the CDR3 is TGCGCCAGCAGATCCGACAGGAACACTGAAGCTTTCTTT.

The chain combines TRBV30 with TRBJ2-1; D is possibly TRBD1 (5 bases). CDR1 and CDR2 (germline): GTSNPN, SVGIG (reference sequence). The CDR3 totals 12 residues. V was trimmed by 4 bases and J by 11 bases, leaving 15 bases between them. The CDR3 DNA reads as TGTGCCTGGACGATACAAGGGGTCAAGCAGTTCTTC. It specifies CAWTIQGVKQFF.

V usage is TRBV11-1 and J usage is TRBJ2-7, with 10 bases matching TRBD1. Trimming at V came to 3 bases and at J to 5 bases, leaving 7 bases not matched to a gene. This CDR3 region has 15 residues. The germline V gene encodes CDR1 SGHAT and CDR2 FQDESV (reference sequence). DNA of the CDR3: TGTGCCAGCAGCTTGTCGGGACAGGGGAACCACGAGCAGTACTTC. Its protein is CASSLSGQGNHEQYF.

The V gene is TRBV9, the J gene TRBJ2-3; D is perhaps TRBD2 (6 bases). The CDR3 spans 17 residues. Germline V gene lookup returns CDR1 SGDLS and CDR2 YYNGEE. The V end lost 1 base, the J end lost 0 bases, and 15 bases lay between the germline ends. The CDR3 coding sequence is TGTGCCAGCAGCGTAAGCCCCCGGCGGGGAAGCACAGATACGCAGTATTTT. This codes for CASSVSPRRGSTDTQYF.

The chain recombines TRBV11-3 with TRBJ1-1; TRBD1 matches 9 bases. V lost 5 bases to trimming and J lost 6 bases; unmatched junction nucleotides: 4. Germline CDR1 is SGHNT and CDR2 is YENEEA. This CDR3 spans 13 amino acids. The CDR3 DNA reads as TGTGCCAGCAGCAGGGACAGGGCGTCTGAAGCTTTCTTT. Amino acids: CASSRDRASEAFF.